The T cell receptor (beta chain) under discussion was sequenced for a study of glioma-infiltrating T cells. About the research overall: WHO grade II oligodendrogliomas or astrocytomas, plus non-recurrent WHO grade IV glioblastomas, were sampled. Presurgical dexamethasone in glioma patients lasted six or fewer days.

Germline CDR1 is MDHEN and CDR2 is SYDVKM. CDR3 size: 15 residues. For this clonotype: Its antigen is undetermined. Being one base from a much bigger clone, this may be a read error.

TCR alpha and beta CDR3 regions were amplified from RNA using iRepertoire nested multiplex PCR. TCRdb reprocessed the multiplex PCR reads with MiXCR, giving one entry per CDR3 protein. The sample includes 300,000 to 400,000 distinct CDR3 sequences, around 38% of them seen just once. Findings and caveats of the study: A blood CDR3 motif signature was depleted in highly divergent patients. Very few CDR3 sequences were shared between tissue and blood.

The chain joins TRBV28 to TRBJ1-1; TRBD1 matches 7 bases. The source material was glioma tissue, nonneoplastic brain tissue, or PBMCs (not recorded which). This TCR came from a human donor with low-grade glioma or glioblastoma, undergoing nonglioma brain surgery, or in good health (not recorded which). The CDR3 sequence is CASSLNPMTGTEASF. As DNA, the CDR3 is TGTGCCAGCAGTTTAAACCCTATGACAGGGACTGAAGCTTCCTTT.